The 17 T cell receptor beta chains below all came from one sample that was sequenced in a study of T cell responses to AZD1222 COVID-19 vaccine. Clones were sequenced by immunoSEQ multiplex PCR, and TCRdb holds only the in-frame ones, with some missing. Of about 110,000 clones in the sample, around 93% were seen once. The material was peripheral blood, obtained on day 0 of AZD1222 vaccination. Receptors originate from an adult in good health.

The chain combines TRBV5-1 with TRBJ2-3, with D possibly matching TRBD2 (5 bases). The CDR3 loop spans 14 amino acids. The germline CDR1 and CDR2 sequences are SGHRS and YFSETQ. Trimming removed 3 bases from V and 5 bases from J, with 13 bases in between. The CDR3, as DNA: TGCGCCAGCAGCTCCCTAAGTGAGGGAGATACGCAGTATTTT. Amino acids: CASSSLSEGDTQYF.

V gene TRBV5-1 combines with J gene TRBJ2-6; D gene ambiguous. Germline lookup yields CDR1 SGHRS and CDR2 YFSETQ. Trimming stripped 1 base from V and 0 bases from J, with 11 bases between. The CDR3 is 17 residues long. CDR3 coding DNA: TGCGCCAGCAGCTTGATGGCAGTCGCCTCTGGGGCCAACGTCCTGACTTTC. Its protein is CASSLMAVASGANVLTF. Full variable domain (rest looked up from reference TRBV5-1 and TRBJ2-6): KAGVTQTPRYLIKTRGQQVTLSCSPISGHRSVSWYQQTPGQGLQFLFEYFSETQRNKGNFPGRFSGRQFSNSRSEMNVSTLELGDSALYLCASSLMAVASGANVLTFGAGSRLTVL.

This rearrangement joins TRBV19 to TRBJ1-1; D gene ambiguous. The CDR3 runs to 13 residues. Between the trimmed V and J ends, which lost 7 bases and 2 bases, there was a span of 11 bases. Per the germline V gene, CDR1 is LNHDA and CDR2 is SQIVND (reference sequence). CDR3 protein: CASTPLGNTEAFF. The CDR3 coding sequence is TGTGCCAGTACCCCTCTGGGAAACACTGAAGCTTTCTTT.

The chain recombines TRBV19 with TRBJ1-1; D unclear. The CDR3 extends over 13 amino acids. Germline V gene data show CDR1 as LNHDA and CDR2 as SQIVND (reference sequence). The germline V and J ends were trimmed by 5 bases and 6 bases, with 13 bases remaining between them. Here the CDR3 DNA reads TGTGCCAGTAGTCCGAGCGGTAGCTCTGAAGCTTTCTTT. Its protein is CASSPSGSSEAFF.

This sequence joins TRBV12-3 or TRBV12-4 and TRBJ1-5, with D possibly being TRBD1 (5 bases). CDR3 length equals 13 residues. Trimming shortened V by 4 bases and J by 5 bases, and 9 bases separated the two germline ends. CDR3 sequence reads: CASSSTADQPQHF. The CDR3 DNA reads TGTGCCAGCAGTTCGACAGCCGATCAGCCCCAGCATTTT.

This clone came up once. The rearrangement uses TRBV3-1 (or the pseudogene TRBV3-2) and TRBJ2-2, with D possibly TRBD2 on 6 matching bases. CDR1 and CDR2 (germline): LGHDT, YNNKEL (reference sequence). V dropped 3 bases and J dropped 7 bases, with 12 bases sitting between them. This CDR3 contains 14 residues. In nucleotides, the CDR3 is TGTGCCAGCAGCCAGGGTTGGGGAGGCGGGGAGCTGTTTTTT. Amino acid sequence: CASSQGWGGGELFF.

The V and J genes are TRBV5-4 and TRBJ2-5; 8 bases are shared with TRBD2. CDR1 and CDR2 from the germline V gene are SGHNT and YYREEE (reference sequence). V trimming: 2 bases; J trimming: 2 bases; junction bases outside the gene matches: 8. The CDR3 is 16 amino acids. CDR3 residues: CASSLKNSGNQETQYF. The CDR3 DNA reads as TGTGCCAGCAGCTTAAAAAATAGCGGGAATCAAGAGACCCAGTACTTC. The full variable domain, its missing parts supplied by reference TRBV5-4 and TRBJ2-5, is ETGVTQSPTHLIKTRGQQVTLRCSSQSGHNTVSWYQQALGQGPQFIFQYYREEENGRGNFPPRFSGLQFPNYSSELNVNALELDDSALYLCASSLKNSGNQETQYFGPGTRLLVL.

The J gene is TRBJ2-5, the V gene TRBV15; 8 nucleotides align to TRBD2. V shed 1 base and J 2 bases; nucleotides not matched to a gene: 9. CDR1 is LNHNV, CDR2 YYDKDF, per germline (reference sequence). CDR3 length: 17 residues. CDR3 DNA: TGTGCCACCAGCAGAGTATCGGGGGGGATTGGGCAAGAGACCCAGTACTTC. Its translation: CATSRVSGGIGQETQYF.

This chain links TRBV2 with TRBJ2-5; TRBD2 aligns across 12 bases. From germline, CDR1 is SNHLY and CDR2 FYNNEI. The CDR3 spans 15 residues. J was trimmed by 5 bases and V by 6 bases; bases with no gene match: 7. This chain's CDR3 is CASRNLAGGLETQYF. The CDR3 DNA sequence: TGTGCCAGCAGAAATCTAGCGGGGGGGCTCGAGACCCAGTACTTC.

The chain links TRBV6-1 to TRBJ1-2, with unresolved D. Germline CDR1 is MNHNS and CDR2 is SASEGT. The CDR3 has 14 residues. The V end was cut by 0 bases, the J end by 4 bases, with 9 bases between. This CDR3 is CASSEAVGFYGYTF. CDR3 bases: TGTGCCAGCAGTGAAGCTGTGGGCTTCTATGGCTACACCTTC.

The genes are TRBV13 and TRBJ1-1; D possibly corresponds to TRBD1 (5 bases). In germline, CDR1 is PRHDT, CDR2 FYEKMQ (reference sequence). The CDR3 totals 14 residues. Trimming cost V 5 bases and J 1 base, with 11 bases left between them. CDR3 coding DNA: TGTGCCAGCAGCCGGGGCTTTGGGAACACTGAAGCTTTCTTT. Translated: CASSRGFGNTEAFF. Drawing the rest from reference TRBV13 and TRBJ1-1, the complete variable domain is AAGVIQSPRHLIKEKRETATLKCYPIPRHDTVYWYQQGPGQDPQFLISFYEKMQSDKGSIPDRFSAQQFSDYHSELNMSSLELGDSALYFCASSRGFGNTEAFFGQGTRLTVV.

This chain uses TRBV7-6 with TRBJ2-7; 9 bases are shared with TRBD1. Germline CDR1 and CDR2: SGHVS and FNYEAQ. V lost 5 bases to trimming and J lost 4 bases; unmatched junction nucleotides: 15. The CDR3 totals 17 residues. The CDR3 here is CASSPDPGQGVSYEQYF. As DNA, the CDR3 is TGTGCCAGCAGCCCAGATCCGGGACAGGGAGTGTCGTACGAGCAGTACTTC.

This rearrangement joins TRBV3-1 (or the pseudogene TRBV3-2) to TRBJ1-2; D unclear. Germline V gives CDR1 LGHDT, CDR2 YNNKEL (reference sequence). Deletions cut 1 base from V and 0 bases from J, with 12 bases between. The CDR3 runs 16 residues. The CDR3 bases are TGTGCCAGCAGCCAAGGTTGGACCGCGGCTAACTATGGCTACACCTTC. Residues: CASSQGWTAANYGYTF.

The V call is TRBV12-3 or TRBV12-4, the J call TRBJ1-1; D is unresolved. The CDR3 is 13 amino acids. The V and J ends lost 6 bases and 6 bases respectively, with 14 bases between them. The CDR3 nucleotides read TGTGCCAGCAGCCGGATGGCGAGAGCTGAAGCTTTCTTT. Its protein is CASSRMARAEAFF.

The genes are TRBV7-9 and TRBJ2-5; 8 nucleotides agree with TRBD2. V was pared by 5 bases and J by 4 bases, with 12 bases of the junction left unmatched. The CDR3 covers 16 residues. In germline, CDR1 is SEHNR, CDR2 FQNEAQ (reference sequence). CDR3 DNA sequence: TGTGCCAGCAGCCCAGGGGTTAGCGGGGTTTTAGAGACCCAGTACTTC. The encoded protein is CASSPGVSGVLETQYF.

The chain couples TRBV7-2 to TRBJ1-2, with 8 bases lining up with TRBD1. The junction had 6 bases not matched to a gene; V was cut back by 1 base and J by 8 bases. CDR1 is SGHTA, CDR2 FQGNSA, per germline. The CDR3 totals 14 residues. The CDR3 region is CASSLVGQGQGYTF. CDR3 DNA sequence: TGTGCCAGCAGCTTAGTCGGACAGGGACAAGGCTACACCTTC.

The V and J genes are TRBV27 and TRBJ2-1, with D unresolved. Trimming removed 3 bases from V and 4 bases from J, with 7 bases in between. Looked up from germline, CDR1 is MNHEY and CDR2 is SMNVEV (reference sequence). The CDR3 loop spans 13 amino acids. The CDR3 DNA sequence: TGTGCCAGCAGTTTCGACTGGTACAATGAGCAGTTCTTC. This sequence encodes CASSFDWYNEQFF.